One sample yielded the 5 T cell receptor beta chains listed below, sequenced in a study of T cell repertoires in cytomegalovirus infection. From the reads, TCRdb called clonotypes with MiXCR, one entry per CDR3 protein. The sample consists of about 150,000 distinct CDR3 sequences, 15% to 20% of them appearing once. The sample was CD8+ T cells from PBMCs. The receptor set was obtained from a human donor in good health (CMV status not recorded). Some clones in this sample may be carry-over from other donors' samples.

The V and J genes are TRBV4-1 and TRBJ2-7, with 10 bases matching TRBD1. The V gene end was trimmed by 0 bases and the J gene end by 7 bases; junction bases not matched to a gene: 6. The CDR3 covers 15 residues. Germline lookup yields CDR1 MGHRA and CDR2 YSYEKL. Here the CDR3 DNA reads TGCGCCAGCAGCCAAGATTTGGGACAGGGGAAGGAGCAGTACTTC. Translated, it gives CASSQDLGQGKEQYF.

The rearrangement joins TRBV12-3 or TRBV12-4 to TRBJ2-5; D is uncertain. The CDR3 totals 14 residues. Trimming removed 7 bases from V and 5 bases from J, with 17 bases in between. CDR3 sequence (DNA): TGTGCCAGCATTCCGGATATCGGGTGGGAGACCCAGTACTTC. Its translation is CASIPDIGWETQYF.

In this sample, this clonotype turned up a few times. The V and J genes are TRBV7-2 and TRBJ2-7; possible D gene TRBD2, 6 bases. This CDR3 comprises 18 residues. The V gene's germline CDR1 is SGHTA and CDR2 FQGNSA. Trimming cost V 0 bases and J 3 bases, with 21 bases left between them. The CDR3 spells CASSLAYGFGGTSYEQYF. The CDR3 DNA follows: TGTGCCAGCAGCTTAGCCTACGGTTTCGGGGGAACGAGCTACGAGCAGTACTTC.

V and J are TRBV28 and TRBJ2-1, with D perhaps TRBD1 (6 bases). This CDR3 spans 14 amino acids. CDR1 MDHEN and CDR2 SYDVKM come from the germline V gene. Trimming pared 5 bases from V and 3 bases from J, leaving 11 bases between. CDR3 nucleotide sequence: TGTGCCAGCAGTCCAACAGGGTTCTACAATGAGCAGTTCTTC. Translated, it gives CASSPTGFYNEQFF.

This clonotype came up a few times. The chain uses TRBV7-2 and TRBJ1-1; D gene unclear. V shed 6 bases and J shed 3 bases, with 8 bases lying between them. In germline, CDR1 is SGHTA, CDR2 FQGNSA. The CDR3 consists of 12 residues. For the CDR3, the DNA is TGTGCCAGCAGTTGGCCGGACACTGAAGCTTTCTTT. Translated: CASSWPDTEAFF.